This is a list of T cell receptor beta chains from one sample in a study of OX40 agonist ivuxolimab in advanced cancers. Profiled with immunoSEQ multiplex PCR; TCRdb holds only in-frame clones, not every one. Found here are about 68,000 clones, about nine tenths of them singletons; the top ten hold roughly 1.9%. The source material was CD4+ or CD8+ T cells sorted from blood, sampled in a trial of the OX40 agonist ivuxolimab. The receptors come from an adult with an advanced solid tumor such as melanoma, head and neck, liver or kidney cancer. Each CDR3 is given with its conserved first and last residue. The D gene is left open where the match is weak. Some rows mark clone size as missing; the rest say once, few, many or name a class of expanded clone.

size	D	length	V	J	DNA	CDR3
NA	NA	14	TRBV5-1	TRBJ2-7	TGCGCCAGCAGCCCAGGGTTTCTGGCCTACGAGCAGTACTTC	CASSPGFLAYEQYF
few	NA	13	TRBV6-6	TRBJ1-2	TGTGCCAGCAGCCCATCGAGTATCTATGGCTACACCTTC	CASSPSSIYGYTF
NA	NA	15	TRBV9	TRBJ1-4	TGTGCCAGCAGCGTAGGGCAGGGAGGTGATGAAAAACTGTTTTTT	CASSVGQGGDEKLFF
once	TRBD1	14	TRBV6-4	TRBJ1-2	TGTGCCAGCAGTGGACAGGGGCAGGGGTATGGCTACACCTTC	CASSGQGQGYGYTF
few	TRBD1	15	TRBV6-5	TRBJ2-7	TGTGCCAGCAGCCGCGGGCCGGGACAGGGTTACGAGCAGTACTTC	CASSRGPGQGYEQYF
NA	NA	19	TRBV28	TRBJ1-5	TGTGCCAGCAGTTTGGTAGGGCAGGCGATAATGTCTTCCAATCAGCCCCAGCATTTT	CASSLVGQAIMSSNQPQHF
NA	TRBD2	18	TRBV4-1	TRBJ2-7	TGCGCCAGCAGCCAAGATAAAGGGGGGACGGGAGGGAGCCACGAGCAGTACTTC	CASSQDKGGTGGSHEQYF
NA	TRBD1	17	TRBV5-6	TRBJ2-7	TGTGCCAGCAGCACGACTTGGACAGGGGGCGCCTCCTACGAGCAGTACTTC	CASSTTWTGGASYEQYF
NA	TRBD2	18	TRBV27	TRBJ2-2	TGTGCCAGCAGTTTACGAACCCGAGGTAGCGGGATGAGCGGGGAGCTGTTTTTT	CASSLRTRGSGMSGELFF
NA	TRBD2	15	TRBV7-2	TRBJ2-1	TGTGCCAGCAGCTCGCGGGAGGACACCTACAATGAGCAGTTCTTC	CASSSREDTYNEQFF
NA	NA	19	TRBV14	TRBJ1-6	TGTGCCAGCAGCCAAGCGGGCAGGCTAGGGGTATCGGGGTATTCACCCCTCCACTTT	CASSQAGRLGVSGYSPLHF
NA	NA	15	TRBV5-1	TRBJ2-3	TGCGCCAGCAGCGGAGGCTCAACTAACACAGATACGCAGTATTTT	CASSGGSTNTDTQYF
NA	TRBD1	14	TRBV5-1	TRBJ1-1	TGCGCCAGCAGGTGGACGGACAGGGGCACTGAAGCTTTCTTT	CASRWTDRGTEAFF
NA	NA	16	TRBV9	TRBJ2-5	TGTGCCAGCAGCGTCTTAGCGTCAACCCCACAAGAGACCCAGTACTTC	CASSVLASTPQETQYF
once	NA	17	TRBV4-1	TRBJ2-7	TGCGCCAGCAGCCAAGATTCCGGGATCTATACAGGCTACGAGCAGTACTTC	CASSQDSGIYTGYEQYF
NA	TRBD2	13	TRBV4-1	TRBJ2-3	TGCGCCACGCGGGGGGGAAGCACAGATACGCAGTATTTT	CATRGGSTDTQYF
NA	NA	13	TRBV19	TRBJ1-5	TGTGCCAGTAGCCTGGGGAGGATTCAGCCCCAGCATTTT	CASSLGRIQPQHF
NA	NA	14	TRBV28	TRBJ2-1	TGTGCCAGCAGGACTCCCAGGGATAGCAATGAGCAGTTCTTC	CASRTPRDSNEQFF
NA	TRBD2	16	TRBV29-1	TRBJ2-2	TGCAGCGTTGGGGTTAGCGGGAGAACGGACACCGGGGAGCTGTTTTTT	CSVGVSGRTDTGELFF
NA	NA	14	TRBV6-1	TRBJ2-1	TGTGCCAGCAGTGAATGGGGAGTGCGAATCGAGCAGTTCTTC	CASSEWGVRIEQFF
few	TRBD2	14	TRBV5-1	TRBJ2-1	TGCGCCAGCAGGTCTAGGGGAGGGGCCGGTGAGCAGTTCTTC	CASRSRGGAGEQFF
NA	NA	16	TRBV7-9	TRBJ1-4	TGTGCCAGCAGCTCCTTCGTCCACCCAACTAATGAAAAACTGTTTTTT	CASSSFVHPTNEKLFF
NA	NA	14	TRBV30	TRBJ2-1	TGTGCCTGGAGTGTACAAGGGGCAGCTGGGAGATTGTTCTTC	CAWSVQGAAGRLFF
NA	TRBD2	17	TRBV7-6	TRBJ2-5	TGTGCCAGCAGCTTAGCGTGGGGGACTAGCGGGAGTCAGACCCAGTACTTC	CASSLAWGTSGSQTQYF
NA	NA	15	TRBV9	TRBJ2-3	TGTGCCAGCAGCCTGGGGGCCTCCGGAGGAGATACGCAGTATTTT	CASSLGASGGDTQYF
NA	NA	14	TRBV6-1	TRBJ1-2	TGTGCCAGCAAACGGGACATCGCGAATTATGGCTACACCTTC	CASKRDIANYGYTF
NA	TRBD1	16	TRBV10-3	TRBJ2-2	TGTGCCATCAGTGAACCCGCGACAGGGGGCCCCGGGGAGCTGTTTTTT	CAISEPATGGPGELFF
few	TRBD1	13	TRBV5-6	TRBJ1-4	TGTGCCAGCAGGGGACAGTTAAATGAAAAACTGTTTTTT	CASRGQLNEKLFF
once	NA	15	TRBV6-5	TRBJ2-6	TGTGCCAGCATGGCAGGCTCCGTTGGGGCCAACGTCCTGACTTTC	CASMAGSVGANVLTF
NA	NA	14	TRBV5-4	TRBJ1-1	TGTGCCAGCAGCTCCACAGTGATGAACACTGAAGCTTTCTTT	CASSSTVMNTEAFF
once	NA	15	TRBV7-9	TRBJ1-4	TGTGCCAGCAGCGCATACAGGGACACTAATGAAAAACTGTTTTTT	CASSAYRDTNEKLFF
NA	NA	15	TRBV28	TRBJ2-2	TGTGCCAGCAGAACCCTCAGGGGATTCGGCGGGGAGCTGTTTTTT	CASRTLRGFGGELFF
NA	TRBD2	17	TRBV28	TRBJ2-1	TGTGCCAGCAGTATCTCCGGACTAAGCGGGGGGTACAATGAGCAGTTCTTC	CASSISGLSGGYNEQFF
NA	TRBD1	16	TRBV2	TRBJ1-5	TGTGCCAGCAGTGAAGCGCTTGGGACAGGGAATCAGCCCCAGCATTTT	CASSEALGTGNQPQHF
NA	TRBD1	17	TRBV7-3	TRBJ1-5	TGTGCCAGCAGCTCTACAGGGGTCTCTTATAGCAATCAGCCCCAGCATTTT	CASSSTGVSYSNQPQHF
NA	NA	18	TRBV4-1	TRBJ1-3	TGCGCCAGCAGCCACGGGGGAAAGTCTAATCTCACTGGAAACACCATATATTTT	CASSHGGKSNLTGNTIYF
NA	NA	15	TRBV5-8	TRBJ1-2	TGTGCCAGCAGCTTGGGTCGACAGTCAGTCTATGGCTACACCTTC	CASSLGRQSVYGYTF
NA	NA	16	TRBV2	TRBJ2-2	TGTGCCAGCAGGGGGTCAGGAGGCAATGCGCCCGGGGAGCTGTTTTTT	CASRGSGGNAPGELFF
NA	TRBD2	15	TRBV19	TRBJ2-1	TGTGCCAGTTCGATTGGGAGCGGGAGTTGGGATGAGCAGTTCTTC	CASSIGSGSWDEQFF
few	NA	12	TRBV7-6	TRBJ2-7	TGTGCCAGCAGCTCCGCGCTAGGTGAGCAGTACTTC	CASSSALGEQYF
NA	NA	12	TRBV6-1	TRBJ1-1	TGTGCCAGCAGTTCAGATCCGGGTGAAGCTTTCTTT	CASSSDPGEAFF
NA	NA	15	TRBV28	TRBJ2-6	TGTGCCAGCAGGCCTACAGCTTCTGGGGCCAACGTCCTGACTTTC	CASRPTASGANVLTF
once	NA	16	TRBV9	TRBJ2-3	TGTGCCAGCAGCCCGAGGGGGGTAGCGGGCCCAGATACGCAGTATTTT	CASSPRGVAGPDTQYF
NA	NA	15	TRBV18	TRBJ1-1	TGTGCCAGCTCAAGAGCCGCGGGATTGGACACTGAAGCTTTCTTT	CASSRAAGLDTEAFF
NA	TRBD1	14	TRBV30	TRBJ1-4	TGTGCCTGGAGTCAGACAGGGTGGAGTGAAAAACTGTTTTTT	CAWSQTGWSEKLFF
NA	TRBD1	15	TRBV9	TRBJ1-6	TGTGCCAGTGGCCAGGGGGTGTCCTATAATTCACCCCTCCACTTT	CASGQGVSYNSPLHF
NA	NA	11	TRBV11-2	TRBJ2-5	TGTGCCAGCAGCTTAGGAGTAGCAATATACTTC	CASSLGVAIYF
NA	TRBD1	15	TRBV2	TRBJ2-3	TGTGCCAGCAGCCGAAACGGACAGGTCACAGATACGCAGTATTTT	CASSRNGQVTDTQYF
NA	NA	11	TRBV20-1	TRBJ2-5	TGCAGTGCTAGAGGGGTTAAGACCCAGTACTTC	CSARGVKTQYF
NA	NA	15	TRBV28	TRBJ2-7	TGTGCCAGCAGTTTAGGCGGGACCCCCGTCAACGAGCAGTACTTC	CASSLGGTPVNEQYF
NA	TRBD2	15	TRBV5-1	TRBJ2-7	TGCGCCAGCAGCCGTAGTAGCCAGGGACTAATAGAGCAGTACTTC	CASSRSSQGLIEQYF
NA	TRBD2	13	TRBV5-4	TRBJ2-3	TGTGCCGGTAGCGGGCCGAGCACAGATACGCAGTATTTT	CAGSGPSTDTQYF
once	NA	16	TRBV7-7	TRBJ2-3	TGTGCCAGCAGCTTAGGCTTAGGGCAGAATACAGATACGCAGTATTTT	CASSLGLGQNTDTQYF
NA	NA	12	TRBV6-5	TRBJ1-4	TGTGCCAGCAGTTACTCGGGGGAAAAACTGTTTTTT	CASSYSGEKLFF
NA	NA	12	TRBV7-9	TRBJ2-7	TGTGCCAGCAGCAGGGGAAAATACGAGCAGTACTTC	CASSRGKYEQYF
NA	TRBD2	16	TRBV7-9	TRBJ2-3	TGTGCCAGCAGCCCCCCATCTAGCGGGGGCACAGATACGCAGTATTTT	CASSPPSSGGTDTQYF
NA	TRBD2	16	TRBV11-2	TRBJ2-7	TGTGCCAGCAGCCCCAGACTAGCGGTAACCAACTACGAGCAGTACTTC	CASSPRLAVTNYEQYF
NA	NA	15	TRBV5-1	TRBJ2-3	TGCGCCAGCAGCTTGGGCAGGGGATACACAGATACGCAGTATTTT	CASSLGRGYTDTQYF